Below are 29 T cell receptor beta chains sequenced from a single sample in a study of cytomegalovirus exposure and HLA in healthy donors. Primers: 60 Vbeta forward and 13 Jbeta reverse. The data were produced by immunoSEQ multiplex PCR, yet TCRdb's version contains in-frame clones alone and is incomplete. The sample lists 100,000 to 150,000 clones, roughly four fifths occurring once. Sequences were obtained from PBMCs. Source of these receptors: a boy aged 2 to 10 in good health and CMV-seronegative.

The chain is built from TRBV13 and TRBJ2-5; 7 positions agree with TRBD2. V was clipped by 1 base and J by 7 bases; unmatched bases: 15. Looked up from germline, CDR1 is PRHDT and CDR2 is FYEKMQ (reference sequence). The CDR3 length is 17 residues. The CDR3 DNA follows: TGTGCCAGCAGCTTAGTTGCGGCGGGGGACTCACGGGGGACCCAGTACTTC. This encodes CASSLVAAGDSRGTQYF.

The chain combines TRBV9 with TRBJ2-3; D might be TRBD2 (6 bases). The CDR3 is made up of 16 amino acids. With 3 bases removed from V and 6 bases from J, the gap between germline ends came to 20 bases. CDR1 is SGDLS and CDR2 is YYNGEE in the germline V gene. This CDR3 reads CASSAHGRDLVDTQYF. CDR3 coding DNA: TGTGCCAGCAGCGCTCACGGGCGGGACTTAGTGGATACGCAGTATTTT.

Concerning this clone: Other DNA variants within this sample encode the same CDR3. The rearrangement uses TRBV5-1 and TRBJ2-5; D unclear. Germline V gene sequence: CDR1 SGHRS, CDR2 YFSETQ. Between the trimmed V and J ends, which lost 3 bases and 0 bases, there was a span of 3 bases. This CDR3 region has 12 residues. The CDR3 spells CASSSNQETQYF. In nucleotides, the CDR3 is TGCGCCAGCAGCTCCAACCAAGAGACCCAGTACTTC.

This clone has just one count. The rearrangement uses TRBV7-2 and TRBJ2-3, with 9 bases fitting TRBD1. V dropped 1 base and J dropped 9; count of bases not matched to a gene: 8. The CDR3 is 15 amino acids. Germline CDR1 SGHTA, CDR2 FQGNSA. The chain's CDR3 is CASSLGQGDRWTQYF. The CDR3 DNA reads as TGTGCCAGCAGCTTAGGACAGGGGGACCGGTGGACGCAGTATTTT.

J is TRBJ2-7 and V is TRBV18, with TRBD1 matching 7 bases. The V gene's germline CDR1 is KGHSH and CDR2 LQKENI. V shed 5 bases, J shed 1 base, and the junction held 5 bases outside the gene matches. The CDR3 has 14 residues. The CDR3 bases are TGTGCCAGCTCAACAGGGGACCGATCCTACGAGCAGTACTTC. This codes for CASSTGDRSYEQYF.

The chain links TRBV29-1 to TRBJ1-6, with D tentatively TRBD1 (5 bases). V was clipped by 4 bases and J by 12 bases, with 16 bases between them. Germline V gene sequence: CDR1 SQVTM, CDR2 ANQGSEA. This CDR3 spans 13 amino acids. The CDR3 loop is CSVAQAPTGPLHF. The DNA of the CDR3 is TGCAGCGTTGCACAGGCCCCGACGGGACCCCTCCACTTT.

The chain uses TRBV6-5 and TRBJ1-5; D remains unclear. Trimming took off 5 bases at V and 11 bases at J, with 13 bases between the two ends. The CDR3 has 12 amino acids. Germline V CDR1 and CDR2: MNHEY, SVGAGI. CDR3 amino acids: CASSTPRETQHF. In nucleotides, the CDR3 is TGTGCCAGCAGTACCCCTCGCGAGACCCAGCATTTT.

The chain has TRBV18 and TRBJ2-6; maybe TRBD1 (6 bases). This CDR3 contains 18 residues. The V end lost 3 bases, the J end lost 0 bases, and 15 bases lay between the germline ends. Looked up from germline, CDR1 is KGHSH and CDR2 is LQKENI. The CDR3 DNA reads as TGTGCCAGCTCACCCCGGACAGACTCGTACTCTGGGGCCAACGTCCTGACTTTC. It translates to CASSPRTDSYSGANVLTF.

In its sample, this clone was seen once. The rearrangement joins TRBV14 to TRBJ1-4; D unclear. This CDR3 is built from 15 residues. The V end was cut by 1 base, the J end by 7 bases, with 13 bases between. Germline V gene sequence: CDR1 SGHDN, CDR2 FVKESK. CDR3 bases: TGTGCCAGCAGCCAAGTTCCGGCAGCGGTTGAAAAACTGTTTTTT. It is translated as CASSQVPAAVEKLFF. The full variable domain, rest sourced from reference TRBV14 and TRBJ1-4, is EAGVTQFPSHSVIEKGQTVTLRCDPISGHDNLYWYRRVMGKEIKFLLHFVKESKQDESGMPNNRFLAERTGGTYSTLKVQPAELEDSGVYFCASSQVPAAVEKLFFGSGTQLSVL.

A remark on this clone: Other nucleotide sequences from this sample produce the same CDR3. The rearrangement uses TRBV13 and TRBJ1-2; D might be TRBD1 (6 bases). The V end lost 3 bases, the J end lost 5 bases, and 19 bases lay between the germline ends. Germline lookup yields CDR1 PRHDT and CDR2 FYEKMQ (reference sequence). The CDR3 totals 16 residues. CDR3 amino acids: CASSFPKGRTAYGYTF. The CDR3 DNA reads TGTGCCAGCAGCTTCCCCAAGGGACGGACAGCTTATGGCTACACCTTC.

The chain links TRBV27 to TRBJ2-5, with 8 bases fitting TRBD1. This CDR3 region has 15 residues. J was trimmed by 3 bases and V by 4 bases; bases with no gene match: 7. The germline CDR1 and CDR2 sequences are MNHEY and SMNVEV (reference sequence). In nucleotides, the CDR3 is TGTGCCAGCAGTTCTAGACTGGACAGGGAAGAGACCCAGTACTTC. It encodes CASSSRLDREETQYF.

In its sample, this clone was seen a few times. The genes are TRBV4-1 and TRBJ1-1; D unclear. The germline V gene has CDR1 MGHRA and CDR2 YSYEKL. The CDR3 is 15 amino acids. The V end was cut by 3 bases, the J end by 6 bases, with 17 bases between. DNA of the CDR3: TGCGCCAGCAGCCAGGAGGATACAGTAGCGGCTGAAGCTTTCTTT. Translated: CASSQEDTVAAEAFF.

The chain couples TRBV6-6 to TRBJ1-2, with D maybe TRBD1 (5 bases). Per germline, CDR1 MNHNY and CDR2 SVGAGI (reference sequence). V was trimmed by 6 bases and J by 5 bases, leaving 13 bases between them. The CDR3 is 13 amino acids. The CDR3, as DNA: TGTGCCAGCAGCCAGGGCAGGGTTTATGGCTACACCTTC. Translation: CASSQGRVYGYTF.

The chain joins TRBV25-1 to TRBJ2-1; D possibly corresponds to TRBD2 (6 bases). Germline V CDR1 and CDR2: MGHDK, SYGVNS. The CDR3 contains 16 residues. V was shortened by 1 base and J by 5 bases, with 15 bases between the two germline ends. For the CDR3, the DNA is TGTGCCAGCAGTGAATTTGGCGGGATGGGTAACAATGAGCAGTTCTTC. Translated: CASSEFGGMGNNEQFF.

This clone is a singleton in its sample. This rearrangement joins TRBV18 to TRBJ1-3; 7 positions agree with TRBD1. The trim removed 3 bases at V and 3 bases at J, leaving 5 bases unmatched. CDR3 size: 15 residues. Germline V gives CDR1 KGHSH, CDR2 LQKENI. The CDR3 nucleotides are TGTGCCAGCTCACCTTTCCGGGACAGTGGAAACACCATATATTTT. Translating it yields CASSPFRDSGNTIYF.

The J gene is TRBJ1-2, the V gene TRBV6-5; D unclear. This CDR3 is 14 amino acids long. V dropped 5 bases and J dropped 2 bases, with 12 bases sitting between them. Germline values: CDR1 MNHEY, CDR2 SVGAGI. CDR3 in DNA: TGTGCCAGCAGTACGGGAGGGAGGAACTATGGCTACACCTTC. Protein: CASSTGGRNYGYTF.

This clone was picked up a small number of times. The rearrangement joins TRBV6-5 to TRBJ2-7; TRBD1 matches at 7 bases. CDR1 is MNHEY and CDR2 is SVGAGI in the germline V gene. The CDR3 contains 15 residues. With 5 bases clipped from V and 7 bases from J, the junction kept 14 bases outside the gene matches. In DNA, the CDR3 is TGTGCCAGCAGTAAAGGGACAGACCCTTCTGGGGAGCAGTACTTC. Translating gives CASSKGTDPSGEQYF.

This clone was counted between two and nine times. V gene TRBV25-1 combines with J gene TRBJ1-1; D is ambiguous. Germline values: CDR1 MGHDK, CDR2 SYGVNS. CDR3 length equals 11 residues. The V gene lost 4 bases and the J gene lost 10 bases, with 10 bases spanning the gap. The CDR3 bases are TGTGCCAGCAGTGCTAAGAGCATAGCTTTCTTT. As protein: CASSAKSIAFF.

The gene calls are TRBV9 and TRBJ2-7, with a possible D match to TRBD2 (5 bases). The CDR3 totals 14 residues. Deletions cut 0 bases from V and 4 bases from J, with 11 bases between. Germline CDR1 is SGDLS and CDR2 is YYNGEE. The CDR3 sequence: CASSVAGGGYEQYF. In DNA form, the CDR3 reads TGTGCCAGCAGCGTAGCCGGAGGCGGATACGAGCAGTACTTC.

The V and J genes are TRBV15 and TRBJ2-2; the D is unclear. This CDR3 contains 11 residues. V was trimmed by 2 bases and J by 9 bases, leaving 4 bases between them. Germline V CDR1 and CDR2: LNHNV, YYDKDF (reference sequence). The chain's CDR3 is CATSRSRELFF. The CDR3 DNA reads TGTGCCACCAGCAGATCCAGGGAGCTGTTTTTT. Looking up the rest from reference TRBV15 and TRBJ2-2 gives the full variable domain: DAMVIQNPRYQVTQFGKPVTLSCSQTLNHNVMYWYQQKSSQAPKLLFHYYDKDFNNEADTPDNFQSRRPNTSFCFLDIRSPGLGDTAMYLCATSRSRELFFGEGSRLTVL.

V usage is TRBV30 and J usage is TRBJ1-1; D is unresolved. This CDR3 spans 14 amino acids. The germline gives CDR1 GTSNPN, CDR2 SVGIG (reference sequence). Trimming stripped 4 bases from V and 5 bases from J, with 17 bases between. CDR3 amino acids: CAWTGEVSLTEAFF. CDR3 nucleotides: TGTGCCTGGACCGGGGAAGTGAGTCTGACTGAAGCTTTCTTT. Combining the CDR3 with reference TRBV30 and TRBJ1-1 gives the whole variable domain SQTIHQWPATLVQPVGSPLSLECTVEGTSNPNLYWYRQAAGRGLQLLFYSVGIGQISSEVPQNLSASRPQDRQFILSSKKLLLSDSGFYLCAWTGEVSLTEAFFGQGTRLTVV.

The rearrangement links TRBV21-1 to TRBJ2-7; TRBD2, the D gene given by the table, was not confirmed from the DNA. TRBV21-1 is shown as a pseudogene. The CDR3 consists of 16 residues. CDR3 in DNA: TGTGCCAGCAGCTTCCGACTAGCGGGTAGCTCCTACGAGCAGTACGTC. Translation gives CASSFRLAGSSYEQYV.

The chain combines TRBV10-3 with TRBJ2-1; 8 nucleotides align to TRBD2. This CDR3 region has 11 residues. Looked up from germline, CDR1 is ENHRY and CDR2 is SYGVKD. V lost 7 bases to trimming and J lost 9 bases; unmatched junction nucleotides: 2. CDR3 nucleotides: TGTGCCATCAAGGCGGGGGGTGAGCAGTTCTTC. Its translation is CAIKAGGEQFF.

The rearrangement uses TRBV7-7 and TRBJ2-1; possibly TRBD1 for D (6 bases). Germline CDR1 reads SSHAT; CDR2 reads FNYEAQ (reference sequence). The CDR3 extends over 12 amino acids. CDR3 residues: CAKDRLGNEQFF. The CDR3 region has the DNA TGTGCTAAGGACAGACTTGGGAATGAGCAGTTCTTC. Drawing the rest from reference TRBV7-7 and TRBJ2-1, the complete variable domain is GAGVSQSPRYKVTKRGQDVTLRCDPISSHATLYWYQQALGQGPEFLTYFNYEAQPDKSGLPSDRFSAERPEGSISTLTIQRTEQRDSAMYRCAKDRLGNEQFFGPGTRLTVL.

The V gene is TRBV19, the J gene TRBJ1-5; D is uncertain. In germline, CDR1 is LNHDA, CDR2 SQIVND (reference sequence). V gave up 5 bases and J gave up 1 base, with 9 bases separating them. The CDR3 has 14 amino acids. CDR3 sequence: CASSFGVSNQPQHF. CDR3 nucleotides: TGTGCCAGTAGTTTCGGGGTGAGCAATCAGCCCCAGCATTTT.

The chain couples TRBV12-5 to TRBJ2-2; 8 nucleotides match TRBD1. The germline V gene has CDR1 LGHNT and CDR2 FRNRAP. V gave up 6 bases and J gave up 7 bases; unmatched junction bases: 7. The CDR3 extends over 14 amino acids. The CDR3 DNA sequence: TGTGCTAGTGGCTACCAGGGGGCAAACGGGGAGCTGTTTTTT. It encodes CASGYQGANGELFF.

The CDR3: CASSLMAVEAFF. CDR3 nucleotide sequence: TGTGCCAGCAGCTTGATGGCGGTAGAAGCTTTCTTT. The V gene is TRBV7-9, the J gene TRBJ1-1; D gene ambiguous. Germline values: CDR1 SEHNR, CDR2 FQNEAQ (reference sequence). The length of the CDR3 is 12 residues. V dropped 3 bases and J dropped 8 bases, with 10 bases sitting between them.

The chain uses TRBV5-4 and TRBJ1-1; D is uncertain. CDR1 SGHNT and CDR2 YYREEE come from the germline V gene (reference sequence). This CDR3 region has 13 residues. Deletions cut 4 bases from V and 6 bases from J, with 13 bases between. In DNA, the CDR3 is TGTGCCAGCAGCCCGGTCCAGAGGGCTGAAGCTTTCTTT. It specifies CASSPVQRAEAFF.

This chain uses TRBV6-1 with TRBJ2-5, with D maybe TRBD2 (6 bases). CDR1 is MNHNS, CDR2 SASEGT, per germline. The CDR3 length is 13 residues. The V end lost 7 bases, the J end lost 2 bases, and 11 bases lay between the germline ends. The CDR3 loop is CASNPGAQETQYF. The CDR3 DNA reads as TGTGCCAGCAACCCGGGAGCACAAGAGACCCAGTACTTC.